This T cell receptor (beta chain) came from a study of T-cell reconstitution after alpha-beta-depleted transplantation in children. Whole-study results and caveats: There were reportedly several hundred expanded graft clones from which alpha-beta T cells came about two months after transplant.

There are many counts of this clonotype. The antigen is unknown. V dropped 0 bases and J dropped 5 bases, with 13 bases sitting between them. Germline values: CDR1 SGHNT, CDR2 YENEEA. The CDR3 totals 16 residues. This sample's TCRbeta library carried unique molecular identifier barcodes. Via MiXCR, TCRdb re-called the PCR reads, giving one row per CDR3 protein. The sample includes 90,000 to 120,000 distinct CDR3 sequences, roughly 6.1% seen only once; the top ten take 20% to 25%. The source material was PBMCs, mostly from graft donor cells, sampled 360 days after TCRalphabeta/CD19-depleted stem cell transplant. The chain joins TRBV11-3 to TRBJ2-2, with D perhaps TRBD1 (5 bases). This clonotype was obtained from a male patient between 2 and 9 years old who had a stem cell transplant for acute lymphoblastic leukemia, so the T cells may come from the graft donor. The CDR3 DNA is TGTGCCAGCAGCTTAGATGCCAGAAGGGGAACCGGGGAGCTGTTTTTT. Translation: CASSLDARRGTGELFF.